This record looks at one T cell receptor beta chain sequence and its context. The data belong to a study of T cell changes during pregnancy in multiple sclerosis. Only in-frame clones appear in the TCRdb table, and some are missing; sequencing was by immunoSEQ multiplex PCR. The table records about 56,000 clones, roughly nine tenths of them present only once. The specimen was CD4+ T cells from peripheral blood mononuclear cells, collected in the third trimester of pregnancy. The clonotype comes from a female donor with multiple sclerosis, enrolled in a pregnancy study.

The CDR3 DNA is TGTGCCGGGAGCGGGGGGTATTCAGAGACCCAGTACTTC. Amino acid sequence: CAGSGGYSETQYF. The chain couples TRBV10-3 to TRBJ2-5, with 9 bases that match TRBD2. The CDR3 loop spans 13 amino acids. Germline-derived CDR1 and CDR2 are ENHRY and SYGVKD. V trimming: 11 bases; J trimming: 4 bases; junction bases outside the gene matches: 8.